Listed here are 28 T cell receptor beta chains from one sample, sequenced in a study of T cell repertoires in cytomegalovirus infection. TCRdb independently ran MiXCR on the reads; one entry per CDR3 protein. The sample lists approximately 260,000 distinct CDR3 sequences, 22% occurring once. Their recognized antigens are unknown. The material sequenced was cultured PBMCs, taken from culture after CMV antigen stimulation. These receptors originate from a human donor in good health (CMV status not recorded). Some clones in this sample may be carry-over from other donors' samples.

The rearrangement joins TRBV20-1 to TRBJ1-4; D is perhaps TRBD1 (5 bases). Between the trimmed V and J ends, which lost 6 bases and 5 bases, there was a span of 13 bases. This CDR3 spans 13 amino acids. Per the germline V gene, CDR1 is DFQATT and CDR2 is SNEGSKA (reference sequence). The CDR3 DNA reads TGCAGTGCGCGGGGCAGGGAGAATGAAAAACTGTTTTTT. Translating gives CSARGRENEKLFF.

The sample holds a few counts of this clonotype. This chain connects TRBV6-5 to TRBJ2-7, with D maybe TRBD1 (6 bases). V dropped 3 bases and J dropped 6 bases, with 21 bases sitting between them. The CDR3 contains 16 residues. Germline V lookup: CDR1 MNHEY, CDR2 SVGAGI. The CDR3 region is CASSYQATGQLSEQYF. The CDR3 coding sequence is TGTGCCAGCAGTTATCAGGCTACAGGGCAGCTTTCCGAGCAGTACTTC.

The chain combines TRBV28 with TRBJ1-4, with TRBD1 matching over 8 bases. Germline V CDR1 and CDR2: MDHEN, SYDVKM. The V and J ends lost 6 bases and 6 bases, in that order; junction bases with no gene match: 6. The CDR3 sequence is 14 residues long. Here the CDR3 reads CASSYGTGDEKLFF. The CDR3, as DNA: TGTGCCAGCAGCTATGGGACAGGAGATGAAAAACTGTTTTTT.

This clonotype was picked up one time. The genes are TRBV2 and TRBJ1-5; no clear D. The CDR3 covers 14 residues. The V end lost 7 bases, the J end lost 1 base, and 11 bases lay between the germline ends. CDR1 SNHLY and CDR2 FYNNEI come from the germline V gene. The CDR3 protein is CASNGILSNQPQHF. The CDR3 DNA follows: TGTGCCAGCAACGGGATATTGAGCAATCAGCCCCAGCATTTT.

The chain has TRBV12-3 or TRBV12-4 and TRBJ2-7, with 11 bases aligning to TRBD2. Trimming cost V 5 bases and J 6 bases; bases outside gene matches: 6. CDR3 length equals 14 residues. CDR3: CASSLLAGGGEQYV. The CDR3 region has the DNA TGTGCCAGCAGTCTGTTAGCGGGAGGGGGCGAGCAGTACGTC.

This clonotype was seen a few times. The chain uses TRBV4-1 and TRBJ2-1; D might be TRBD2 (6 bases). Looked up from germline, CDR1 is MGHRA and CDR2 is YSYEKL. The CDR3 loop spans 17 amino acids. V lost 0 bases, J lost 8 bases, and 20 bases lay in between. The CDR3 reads CASSQERTGPRRDEQFF. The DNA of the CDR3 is TGCGCCAGCAGCCAAGAACGGACCGGGCCGAGGAGGGATGAGCAGTTCTTC.

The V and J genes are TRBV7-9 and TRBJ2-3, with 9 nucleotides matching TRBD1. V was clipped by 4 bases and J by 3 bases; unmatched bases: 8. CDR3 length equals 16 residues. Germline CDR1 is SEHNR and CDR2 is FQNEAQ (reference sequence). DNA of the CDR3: TGTGCCAGCAGCTCTAACCGGGACAGGGAAACAGATACGCAGTATTTT. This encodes CASSSNRDRETDTQYF.

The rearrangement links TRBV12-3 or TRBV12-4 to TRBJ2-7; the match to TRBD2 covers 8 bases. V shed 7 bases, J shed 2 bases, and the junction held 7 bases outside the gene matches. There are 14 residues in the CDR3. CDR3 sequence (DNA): TGTGCCAGCACCCCGGGGGGGCGTCCCTACGAGCAGTACTTC. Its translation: CASTPGGRPYEQYF.

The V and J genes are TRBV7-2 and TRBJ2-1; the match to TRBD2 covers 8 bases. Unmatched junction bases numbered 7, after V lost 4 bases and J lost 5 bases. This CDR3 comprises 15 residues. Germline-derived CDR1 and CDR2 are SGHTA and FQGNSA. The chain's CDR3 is CASSSSLAGNNEQFF. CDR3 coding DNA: TGTGCCAGCAGCTCGAGTCTAGCGGGTAACAATGAGCAGTTCTTC.

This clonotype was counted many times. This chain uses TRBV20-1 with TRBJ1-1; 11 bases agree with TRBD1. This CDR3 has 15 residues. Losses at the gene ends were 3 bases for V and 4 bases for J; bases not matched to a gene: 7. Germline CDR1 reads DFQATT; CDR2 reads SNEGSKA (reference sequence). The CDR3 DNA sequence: TGCAGTGCTAGGTGGGGGACAGGGGGGATCACTGAAGCTTTCTTT. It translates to CSARWGTGGITEAFF.

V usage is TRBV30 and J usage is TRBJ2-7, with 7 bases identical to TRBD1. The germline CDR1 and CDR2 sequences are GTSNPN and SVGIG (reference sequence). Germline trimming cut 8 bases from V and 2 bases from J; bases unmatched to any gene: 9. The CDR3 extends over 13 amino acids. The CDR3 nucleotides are TGTGCCCACAGTCCGACAGGGACCTACGAGCAGTACGTC. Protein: CAHSPTGTYEQYV.

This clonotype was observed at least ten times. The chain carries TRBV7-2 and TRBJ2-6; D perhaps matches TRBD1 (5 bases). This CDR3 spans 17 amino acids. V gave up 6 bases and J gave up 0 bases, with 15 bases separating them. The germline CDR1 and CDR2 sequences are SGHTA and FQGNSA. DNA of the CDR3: TGTGCCAGCAGACTCGCGGCAGGGTCCTCTGGGGCCAACGTCCTGACTTTC. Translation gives CASRLAAGSSGANVLTF.

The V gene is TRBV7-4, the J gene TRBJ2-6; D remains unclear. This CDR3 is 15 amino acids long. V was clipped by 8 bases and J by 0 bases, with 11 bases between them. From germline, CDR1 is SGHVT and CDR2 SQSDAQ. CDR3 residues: CASLLESSGANVLTF. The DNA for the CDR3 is TGTGCCAGCTTGTTAGAGAGCTCTGGGGCCAACGTCCTGACTTTC.

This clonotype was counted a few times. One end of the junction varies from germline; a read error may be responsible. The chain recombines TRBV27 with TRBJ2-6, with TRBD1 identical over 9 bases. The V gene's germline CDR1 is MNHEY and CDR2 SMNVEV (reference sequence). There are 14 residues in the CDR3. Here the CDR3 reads CASRMTGGGNVLTF. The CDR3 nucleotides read TGTGCCAGCCGAATGACAGGGGGGGGCAACGTCCTGACTTTC.

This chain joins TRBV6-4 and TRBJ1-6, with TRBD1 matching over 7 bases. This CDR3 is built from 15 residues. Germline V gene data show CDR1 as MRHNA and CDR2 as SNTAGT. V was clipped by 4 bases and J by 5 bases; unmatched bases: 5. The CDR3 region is CASSALGQNNSPLHF. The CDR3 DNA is TGTGCCAGCAGTGCCCTGGGACAGAATAATTCACCCCTCCACTTT.

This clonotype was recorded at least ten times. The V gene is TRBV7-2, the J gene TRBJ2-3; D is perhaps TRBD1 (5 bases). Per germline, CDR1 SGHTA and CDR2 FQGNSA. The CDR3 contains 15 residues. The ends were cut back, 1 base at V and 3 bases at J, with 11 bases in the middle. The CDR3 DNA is TGTGCCAGCAGCTTAGTGGGTCAGGGAACAGATACGCAGTATTTT. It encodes CASSLVGQGTDTQYF. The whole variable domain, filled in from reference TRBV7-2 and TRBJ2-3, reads GAGVSQSPSNKVTEKGKDVELRCDPISGHTALYWYRQSLGQGLEFLIYFQGNSAPDKSGLPSDRFSAERTGGSVSTLTIQRTQQEDSAVYLCASSLVGQGTDTQYFGPGTRLTVL.

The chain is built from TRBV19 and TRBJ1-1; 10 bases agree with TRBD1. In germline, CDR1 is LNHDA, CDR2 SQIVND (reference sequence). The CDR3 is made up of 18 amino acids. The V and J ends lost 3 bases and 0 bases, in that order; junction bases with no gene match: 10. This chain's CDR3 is CASSMGTGTGAMNTEAFF. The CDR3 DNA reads TGTGCCAGTAGTATGGGAACCGGGACAGGGGCAATGAACACTGAAGCTTTCTTT.

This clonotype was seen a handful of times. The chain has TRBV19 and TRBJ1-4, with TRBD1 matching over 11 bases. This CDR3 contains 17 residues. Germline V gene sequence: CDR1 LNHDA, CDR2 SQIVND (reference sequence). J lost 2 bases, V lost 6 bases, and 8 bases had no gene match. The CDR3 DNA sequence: TGTGCCAGTAGCCTGGGACAGGGGGGTCGGACTAATGAAAAACTGTTTTTT. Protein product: CASSLGQGGRTNEKLFF.

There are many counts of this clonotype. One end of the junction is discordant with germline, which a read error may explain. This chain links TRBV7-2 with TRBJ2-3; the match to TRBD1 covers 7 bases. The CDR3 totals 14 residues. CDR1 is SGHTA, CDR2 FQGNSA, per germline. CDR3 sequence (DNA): TGTGCCAGCAGTTTTAGGGGGCAGGAGCTCCAAGCCTTTTTT. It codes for CASSFRGQELQAFF. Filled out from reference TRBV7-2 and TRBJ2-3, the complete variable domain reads GAGVSQSPSNKVTEKGKDVELRCDPISGHTALYWYRQSLGQGLEFLIYFQGNSAPDKSGLPSDRFSAERTGGSVSTLTIQRTQQEDSAVYLCASSFRGQELQAFFGPGTRLTVL.

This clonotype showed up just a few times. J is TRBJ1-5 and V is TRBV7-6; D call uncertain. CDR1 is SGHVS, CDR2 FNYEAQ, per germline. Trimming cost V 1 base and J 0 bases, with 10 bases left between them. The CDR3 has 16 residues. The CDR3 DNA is TGTGCCAGCAGCTTAGGTGTCAGAAATAGCAATCAGCCCCAGCATTTT. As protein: CASSLGVRNSNQPQHF. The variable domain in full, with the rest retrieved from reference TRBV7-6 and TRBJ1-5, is GAGVSQSPRYKVTKRGQDVALRCDPISGHVSLYWYRQALGQGPEFLTYFNYEAQQDKSGLPNDRFSAERPEGSISTLTIQRTEQRDSAMYRCASSLGVRNSNQPQHFGDGTRLSIL.

The CDR3 bases are TGTGCCAGCAGCTACGGGACAGGGGGAGGCTACACCTTC. Residues: CASSYGTGGGYTF. This chain connects TRBV11-2 to TRBJ1-2, with 11 bases fitting TRBD1. Germline CDR1 SGHAT, CDR2 FQNNGV. The ends lost 4 bases at V and 8 bases at J; junction bases unmatched: 3. The CDR3 contains 13 residues.

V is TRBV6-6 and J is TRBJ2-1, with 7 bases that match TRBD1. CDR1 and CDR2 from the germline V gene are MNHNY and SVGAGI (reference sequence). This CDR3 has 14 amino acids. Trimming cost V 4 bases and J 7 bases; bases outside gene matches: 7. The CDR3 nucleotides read TGTGCCAGCAGTTCAAGGGGGCGCGAAAATGAGCAGTTCTTC. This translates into CASSSRGRENEQFF.

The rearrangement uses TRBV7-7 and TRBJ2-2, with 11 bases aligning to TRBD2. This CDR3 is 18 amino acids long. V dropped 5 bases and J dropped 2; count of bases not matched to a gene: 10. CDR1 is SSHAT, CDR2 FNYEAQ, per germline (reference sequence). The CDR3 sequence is CASSETGLAVVNTGELFF. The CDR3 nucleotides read TGTGCCAGCAGCGAAACGGGACTAGCGGTGGTAAACACCGGGGAGCTGTTTTTT.

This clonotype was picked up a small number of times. This chain's CDR3 is CASRSPGLIFNEQFF. The CDR3 DNA is TGTGCCAGCAGAAGTCCGGGACTAATCTTCAATGAGCAGTTCTTC. The chain links TRBV27 to TRBJ2-1; 7 nucleotides align to TRBD2. The V gene's germline CDR1 is MNHEY and CDR2 SMNVEV (reference sequence). Trimming removed 6 bases from V and 6 bases from J; junction bases left unmatched: 11. The CDR3 is 15 residues long.

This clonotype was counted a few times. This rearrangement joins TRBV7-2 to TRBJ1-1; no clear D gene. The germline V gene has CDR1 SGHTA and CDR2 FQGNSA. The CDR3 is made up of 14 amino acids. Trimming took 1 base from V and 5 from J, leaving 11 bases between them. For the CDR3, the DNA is TGTGCCAGCAGCTTAGTGGTGGGTAGGACTGAAGCTTTCTTT. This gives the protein CASSLVVGRTEAFF. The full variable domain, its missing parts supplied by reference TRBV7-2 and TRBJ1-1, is GAGVSQSPSNKVTEKGKDVELRCDPISGHTALYWYRQSLGQGLEFLIYFQGNSAPDKSGLPSDRFSAERTGGSVSTLTIQRTQQEDSAVYLCASSLVVGRTEAFFGQGTRLTVV.

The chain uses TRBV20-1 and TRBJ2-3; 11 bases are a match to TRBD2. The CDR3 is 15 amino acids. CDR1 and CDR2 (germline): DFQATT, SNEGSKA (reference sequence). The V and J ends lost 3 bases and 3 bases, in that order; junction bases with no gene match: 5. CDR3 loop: CSASELAGVTDTQYF. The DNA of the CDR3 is TGCAGTGCTAGTGAACTAGCGGGAGTGACAGATACGCAGTATTTT.

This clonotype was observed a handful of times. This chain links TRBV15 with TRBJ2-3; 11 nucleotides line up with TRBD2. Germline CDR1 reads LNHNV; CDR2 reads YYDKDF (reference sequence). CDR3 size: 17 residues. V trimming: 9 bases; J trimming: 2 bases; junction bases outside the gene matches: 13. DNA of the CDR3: TGTGCCACGGCGGCACTAGCGGGAGCGGGGGACACAGATACGCAGTATTTT. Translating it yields CATAALAGAGDTDTQYF. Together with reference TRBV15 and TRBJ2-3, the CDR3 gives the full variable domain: DAMVIQNPRYQVTQFGKPVTLSCSQTLNHNVMYWYQQKSSQAPKLLFHYYDKDFNNEADTPDNFQSRRPNTSFCFLDIRSPGLGDTAMYLCATAALAGAGDTDTQYFGPGTRLTVL.

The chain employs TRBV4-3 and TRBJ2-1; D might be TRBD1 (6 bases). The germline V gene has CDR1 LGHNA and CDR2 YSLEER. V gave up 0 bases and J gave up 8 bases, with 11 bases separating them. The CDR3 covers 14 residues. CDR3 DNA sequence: TGCGCCAGCAGCCAAGATCAACAGGGCCATGAGCAGTTCTTC. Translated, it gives CASSQDQQGHEQFF.